These T cell receptor beta chains were read from a single sample in a study of cytomegalovirus exposure and HLA in healthy donors. Produced via immunoSEQ multiplex PCR; TCRdb's table is partial and in-frame only. The sample has 130,000 or so clones; roughly four fifths are singletons. Sequenced material: PBMCs. Source of these receptors: a female donor in good health and CMV-seronegative. Both conserved end residues are part of each CDR3. The D gene is left open where the match is weak. Size is omitted from some rows. Given values are once, few, many or a class for expanded clones.

d_call j_call v_call clone_size cdr3_aa cdr3_nt
TRBD1 TRBJ2-3 TRBV14 - CASSQVTGLVTDTQYF TGTGCCAGCAGCCAGGTGACAGGGTTAGTAACAGATACGCAGTATTTT
- TRBJ1-2 TRBV6-5 - CASVIFGQDYGYTF TGTGCCAGCGTAATATTCGGACAAGACTATGGCTACACCTTC
- TRBJ1-1 TRBV2 once CASTLRVRLTEAFF TGTGCCAGCACCCTCCGGGTCCGTTTGACTGAAGCTTTCTTT
TRBD1 TRBJ2-1 TRBV27 - CASSLRVRGTGGNEQFF TGTGCCAGCAGTTTAAGGGTTAGGGGGACAGGGGGTAATGAGCAGTTCTTC
- TRBJ1-1 TRBV6-5 few CASSYAGRAGTEVFF TGTGCCAGCAGTTACGCGGGTAGGGCTGGCACTGAAGTTTTCTTT
- TRBJ2-5 TRBV7-9 - CASSFQTQETQYF TGTGCCAGCAGCTTTCAAACACAAGAGACCCAGTACTTC
TRBD1 TRBJ1-3 TRBV27 - CASSLTGGGGNTIYF TGTGCCAGCAGTTTAACAGGGGGTGGTGGAAACACCATATATTTT
- TRBJ2-7 TRBV28 - CASRSGVYEQYF TGTGCCAGCAGGTCAGGGGTGTACGAGCAGTACTTC
- TRBJ2-3 TRBV6-1 - CASLAMTTDTQYF TGTGCCAGCTTAGCGATGACCACAGATACGCAGTATTTT
TRBD1 TRBJ2-1 TRBV10-1 - CASSGQGYNEQFF TGCGCCAGCAGTGGACAGGGTTACAATGAGCAGTTCTTC
TRBD1 TRBJ2-7 TRBV19 - CASSILTGGSYEQYF TGTGCCAGTAGTATTCTGACAGGGGGCTCCTACGAGCAGTACTTC
TRBD2 TRBJ2-7 TRBV7-9 - CASSRYTGSGRVGDEQYF TGTGCCAGCAGCCGATACACGGGTAGCGGGAGGGTTGGAGACGAGCAGTACTTC
TRBD1 TRBJ2-7 TRBV30 - CAWVRDRGLYEQYF TGTGCCTGGGTCCGGGACAGGGGCCTCTACGAGCAGTACTTC
TRBD1 TRBJ2-7 TRBV9 - CASSRGQGYEQYF TGTGCCAGCAGCCGAGGACAGGGTTACGAGCAGTACTTC
TRBD2 TRBJ2-1 TRBV5-4 - CASSLTSGSFNEQFF TGTGCCAGCAGCTTGACTAGCGGGAGCTTCAATGAGCAGTTCTTC
TRBD1 TRBJ2-7 TRBV6-6 - CASSYSGQLSYEQYF TGTGCCAGCAGTTACTCGGGACAGCTTTCCTACGAGCAGTACTTC
- TRBJ2-7 TRBV27 - CASSFTGKGEQYF TGTGCCAGCAGTTTTACAGGGAAGGGCGAGCAGTACTTC
- TRBJ1-1 TRBV19 - CASTTGVTEAFF TGTGCCAGCACGACTGGAGTGACTGAAGCTTTCTTT
TRBD2 TRBJ2-7 TRBV5-4 - CASSLAGGSGEQYF TGTGCCAGCAGCCTCGCGGGGGGATCGGGCGAGCAGTACTTC
- TRBJ1-5 TRBV2 - CASTFRTVDQPQHF TGTGCCAGTACCTTTAGGACAGTAGATCAGCCCCAGCATTTT
TRBD1 TRBJ2-3 TRBV18 few CASFTTGVARTDTQYF TGTGCCAGCTTCACCACAGGGGTCGCTCGCACAGATACGCAGTATTTT
- TRBJ2-3 TRBV29-1 - CSVSTGGLPSTDTQYF TGCAGCGTTTCTACAGGCGGACTACCTAGCACAGATACGCAGTATTTT
TRBD1 TRBJ1-6 TRBV5-6 - CASSSTGENSPLHF TGTGCCAGCAGCTCGACAGGGGAAAATTCACCCCTCCACTTT
- TRBJ1-2 TRBV5-8 once CASSERGFSYGYTF TGTGCCAGCAGCGAGAGGGGGTTTAGCTATGGCTACACCTTC
TRBD1 TRBJ2-7 TRBV27 - CASSTGQLYEQYF TGTGCCAGCAGTACGGGACAGCTGTACGAGCAGTACTTC
- TRBJ1-5 TRBV6-6 many CASSPPYQPQHF TGTGCCAGCAGTCCTCCCTATCAGCCCCAGCATTTT
TRBD1 TRBJ1-1 TRBV18 - CASSPKDRGIVAFF TGTGCCAGCTCACCAAAAGACAGGGGGATAGTGGCTTTCTTT
- TRBJ1-1 TRBV6-1 - CASRALNTEAFF TGTGCCAGCAGGGCCCTGAACACTGAAGCTTTCTTT
- TRBJ1-5 TRBV19 - CASRGATGNQPQHF TGTGCCAGTAGAGGGGCGACAGGTAATCAGCCCCAGCATTTT
- TRBJ2-3 TRBV5-1 - CASSSRVEPSTDTQYF TGCGCCAGCAGCTCCAGGGTGGAACCTAGCACAGATACGCAGTATTTT
- TRBJ1-4 TRBV7-9 - CASSPNPVMTNEKLFF TGTGCCAGCAGCCCCAACCCGGTCATGACTAATGAAAAACTGTTTTTT
- TRBJ2-5 TRBV11-2 - CASSPSSSETQYF TGTGCCAGCAGCCCCTCTTCTAGTGAGACCCAGTACTTC
- TRBJ1-1 TRBV7-9 - CASSLGTAQLGAFF TGTGCCAGCAGCTTAGGGACAGCCCAGTTGGGTGCTTTCTTT
TRBD1 TRBJ1-4 TRBV4-1 - CASSQDLGTATNEKLFF TGCGCCAGCAGCCAAGATCTTGGGACAGCAACTAATGAAAAACTGTTTTTT
- TRBJ1-4 TRBV10-3 - CAISVAGGNEKLFF TGTGCCATCAGTGTGGCGGGGGGGAACGAAAAACTGTTTTTT
TRBD1 TRBJ1-5 TRBV27 few CASSLSRDRGAQHF TGTGCCAGCAGTCTGTCCCGGGACAGGGGCGCCCAGCATTTT
- TRBJ2-2 TRBV9 - CASSTGPVTGELFF TGTGCCAGCAGCACAGGGCCGGTTACCGGGGAGCTGTTTTTT
- TRBJ1-3 TRBV7-8 - CASSASGRNSGNTIYF TGTGCCAGCAGCGCGTCGGGTCGGAACTCTGGAAACACCATATATTTT
TRBD1 TRBJ1-5 TRBV28 few CASTQGARQPQHF TGTGCCAGCACACAGGGGGCTCGTCAGCCCCAGCATTTT
TRBD2 TRBJ2-1 TRBV27 - CASSLSSGGRYEQFF TGTGCCAGCAGTTTATCTAGCGGGGGTAGGTATGAGCAGTTCTTC
TRBD1 TRBJ2-5 TRBV15 - CATSSRDREFGETQYF TGTGCCACCAGCAGCCGGGACAGGGAATTCGGAGAGACCCAGTACTTC
- TRBJ2-6 TRBV2 - CASSEFSSGANVLTF TGTGCCAGCAGTGAGTTCAGCTCTGGGGCCAACGTCCTGACTTTC
- TRBJ1-2 TRBV6-6 once CASRGAAAYGYTF TGTGCCAGCCGGGGGGCGGCGGCCTATGGCTACACCTTC
TRBD1 TRBJ1-2 TRBV7-9 - CSSSLGSDRTYGYTF TGTTCCAGCAGCCTAGGCTCGGACAGGACCTATGGCTACACCTTC
- TRBJ2-7 TRBV6-5 once CASSRNPYEQYF TGTGCCAGCAGCCGTAACCCCTACGAGCAGTACTTC
- TRBJ1-4 TRBV19 - CASSLQGFNEKLFF TGTGCCAGTAGTTTACAGGGTTTTAATGAAAAACTGTTTTTT
- TRBJ2-7 TRBV2 - CASVGGASSYEQYF TGTGCCAGCGTGGGGGGGGCCTCCTCCTACGAGCAGTACTTC
- TRBJ2-1 TRBV7-8 - CASAAGLLKGQFF TGTGCCAGCGCGGCGGGTCTTCTTAAAGGGCAGTTCTTC
TRBD1 TRBJ1-4 TRBV6-1 - CASSAEQGAREKLFF TGTGCCAGCAGTGCAGAACAGGGGGCGCGGGAAAAACTGTTTTTT
- TRBJ1-4 TRBV5-5 - CASSLLPGEKLFF TGTGCCAGCAGCTTGCTCCCGGGAGAAAAACTGTTTTTT
TRBD2 TRBJ2-3 TRBV5-1 - CASSLERGGTDTQYF TGCGCCAGCAGCTTGGAGCGGGGTGGCACAGATACGCAGTATTTT